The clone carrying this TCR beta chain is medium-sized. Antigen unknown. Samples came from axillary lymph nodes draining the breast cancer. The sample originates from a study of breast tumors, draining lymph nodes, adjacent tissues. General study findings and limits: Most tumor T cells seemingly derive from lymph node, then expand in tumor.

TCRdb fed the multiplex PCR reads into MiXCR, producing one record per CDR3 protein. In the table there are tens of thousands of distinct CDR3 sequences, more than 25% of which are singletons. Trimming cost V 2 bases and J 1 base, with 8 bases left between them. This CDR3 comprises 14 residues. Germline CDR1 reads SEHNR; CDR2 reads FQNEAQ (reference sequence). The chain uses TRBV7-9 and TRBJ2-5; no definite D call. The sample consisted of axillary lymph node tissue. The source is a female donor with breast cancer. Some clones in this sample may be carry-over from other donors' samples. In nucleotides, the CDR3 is TGTGCCAGCAGCTTAACAAACAGCCAAGAGACCCAGTACTTC. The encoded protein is CASSLTNSQETQYF.